This TCR beta chain originates from a study of blood T cell repertoires in COVID-19. Overall study context: Samples taken during acute and convalescent COVID-19 were collected in the United States, Italy and Spain.

This CDR3 is 16 amino acids long. Trimming removed 4 bases from V and 6 bases from J; junction bases left unmatched: 12. Germline CDR1 reads LNHDA; CDR2 reads SQIVND (reference sequence). In the original processing: From reference gene primer amplification, estimates of nucleated cell counts were derived. Profiling relied on immunoSEQ multiplex PCR, and the TCRdb table lists in-frame clones only, not all of them. V, J and clone size derive from that table, while D and trimming were established from the DNA sequence. The sample includes about 280,000 clones, 65% to 90% seen only once; the top ten take about an eighth.

The sequenced material came from peripheral blood. The sequence derives from a human donor in a cohort sampled during active COVID-19. The chain links TRBV19 to TRBJ1-5; the match to TRBD1 covers 7 bases. The CDR3 region is CASSTKDRRLSQPQHF. The CDR3 nucleotides are TGTGCCAGTAGTACCAAGGACAGGAGGTTAAGTCAGCCCCAGCATTTT.